Below are 17 T cell receptor beta chains sequenced from a single sample in a study of regulatory T cells in long-lasting Graves disease. iRepertoire HTBI primers and Arm-PCR of CDR3 regions built TCR beta libraries. TCRdb independently ran MiXCR on the multiplex PCR reads; one entry per CDR3 protein. The sample lists about 470,000 distinct CDR3 sequences, about 20% occurring once. The time point here: persistent/refractory GD, antithyroid drugs over 5 years with positive TRAb. Following extraction of RNA from PBMCs, that RNA was used to make the TCR library. The sample was peripheral blood mononuclear cells (PBMCs), taken when the disease was refractory, from a patient treated with antithyroid drugs. All receptors come from a female donor with Graves disease.

The table lists this clonotype with a count of one. This sequence joins TRBV7-9 and TRBJ2-1; D is unresolved. Germline V lookup: CDR1 SEHNR, CDR2 FQNEAQ (reference sequence). Trimming removed 0 bases at V and 9 bases at J, with 6 bases between. There are 12 residues in the CDR3. The CDR3 here is CASSLAVLEQFF. CDR3 coding DNA: TGTGCCAGCAGCTTAGCCGTCCTTGAGCAGTTCTTC.

This clonotype was counted between two and nine times. The genes are TRBV7-9 and TRBJ2-7; 9 positions agree with TRBD1. Unmatched junction bases numbered 9, after V lost 2 bases and J lost 4 bases. The germline gives CDR1 SEHNR, CDR2 FQNEAQ (reference sequence). The CDR3 contains 16 residues. DNA for the CDR3: TGTGCCAGCAGCTTATGGGACAGGGCTGGGTCTTACGAGCAGTACTTC. Amino acid sequence: CASSLWDRAGSYEQYF.

On this clonotype itself: A single base separates this from a much larger clone, so it may be a read error. The genes are TRBV12-3 or TRBV12-4 and TRBJ2-5, with D perhaps TRBD2 (6 bases). V gave up 8 bases and J gave up 2 bases, with 12 bases separating them. This CDR3 is built from 13 residues. The CDR3 protein is CASGRGSQETQYF. CDR3 DNA: TGTGCCAGCGGCCGGGGGTCGCAAGAGACCCAGTACTTC.

The J gene is TRBJ1-6, the V gene TRBV28; 7 bases are a match to TRBD1. Trimming at V came to 8 bases and at J to 10 bases, leaving 14 bases not matched to a gene. This CDR3 is 15 amino acids long. The germline V gene encodes CDR1 MDHEN and CDR2 SYDVKM. The CDR3: CASSRARGGGSPLHF. The CDR3 bases are TGTGCCAGCTCAAGGGCCAGAGGGGGCGGCTCACCCCTCCACTTT.

Concerning this clonotype itself: One end of the junction varies from germline; a read error may be responsible. J is TRBJ1-5 and V is TRBV12-3 or TRBV12-4; D is unclear. The CDR3 is 14 residues long. Here the CDR3 reads CTSSPDGSNQPQHF. The DNA for the CDR3 is TGTACCAGCAGTCCCGACGGTAGCAATCAGCCCCAGCATTTT.

The chain couples TRBV29-1 to TRBJ2-5; TRBD2 matches at 9 bases. CDR1 and CDR2 from the germline V gene are SQVTM and ANQGSEA. After removal of 4 bases from V and 7 bases from J, the junction contained 13 bases not matched to a gene. The CDR3 sequence is 15 residues long. CDR3 residues: CSVVLAGPGGGTQYF. The CDR3 DNA follows: TGCAGCGTTGTACTAGCGGGTCCCGGTGGGGGGACCCAGTACTTC. The full variable domain, with the rest looked up from reference TRBV29-1 and TRBJ2-5, is SAVISQKPSRDICQRGTSLTIQCQVDSQVTMMFWYRQQPGQSLTLIATANQGSEATYESGFVIDKFPISRPNLTFSTLTVSNMSPEDSSIYLCSVVLAGPGGGTQYFGPGTRLLVL.

The chain is built from TRBV4-1 and TRBJ2-7, with TRBD1 matching 8 bases. Per germline, CDR1 MGHRA and CDR2 YSYEKL. The CDR3 extends over 17 amino acids. V trimming: 2 bases; J trimming: 0 bases; junction bases outside the gene matches: 9. As DNA, the CDR3 is TGCGCCAGCAGCCAAAACCCCCAGGGGGCAAGCTCCTACGAGCAGTACTTC. This gives the protein CASSQNPQGASSYEQYF.

This clonotype appeared a few times. The chain is built from TRBV6-5 and TRBJ2-7, with 12 bases aligning to TRBD2. This CDR3 is 15 amino acids long. Germline assignment: CDR1 MNHEY and CDR2 SVGAGI. The ends lost 0 bases at V and 6 bases at J; junction bases unmatched: 3. The CDR3 loop is CASSYSTSGRGEQYF. The CDR3 bases are TGTGCCAGCAGTTACTCGACTAGCGGGAGAGGCGAGCAGTACTTC.

The J gene is TRBJ1-1, the V gene TRBV9; D might be TRBD1 (6 bases). Germline-derived CDR1 and CDR2 are SGDLS and YYNGEE. Trimming removed 1 base from V and 5 bases from J, with 9 bases in between. The CDR3 is 13 amino acids. The CDR3 DNA is TGTGCCAGCAGCGTAACAGGGAGGACTGAAGCTTTCTTT. This gives the protein CASSVTGRTEAFF.

This clonotype was seen a few times. The chain links TRBV3-1 to TRBJ1-1, with 7 bases that match TRBD1. The CDR3 spans 17 residues. With 1 base clipped from V and 0 bases from J, the junction kept 8 bases outside the gene matches. Germline CDR1 reads LGHDT; CDR2 reads YNNKEL (reference sequence). CDR3 sequence reads: CASSQVATGTLNTEAFF. CDR3 nucleotides: TGTGCCAGCAGCCAAGTAGCGACAGGGACCTTGAACACTGAAGCTTTCTTT.

This clonotype was counted only a few times. This sequence joins TRBV27 and TRBJ1-4, with D possibly being TRBD1 (5 bases). The CDR3 contains 16 residues. In germline, CDR1 is MNHEY, CDR2 SMNVEV (reference sequence). Deletions cut 4 bases from V and 7 bases from J, with 19 bases between. The CDR3 loop reads CASSSENAGRSEKLFF. CDR3 nucleotide sequence: TGTGCCAGCAGTTCGGAGAATGCGGGGCGCAGTGAAAAACTGTTTTTT.

This clonotype was seen many times. This chain joins TRBV3-1 and TRBJ1-2; weak D call: TRBD1 (6 bases). The CDR3 runs 14 residues. Trimming pared 1 base from V and 7 bases from J, leaving 13 bases between. Germline V CDR1 and CDR2: LGHDT, YNNKEL (reference sequence). The CDR3, as DNA: TGTGCCAGCAGCCAAGTTCGGGGGCTCGGTGGCTACACCTTC. Translated, it gives CASSQVRGLGGYTF.

The gene calls are TRBV27 and TRBJ1-1; 9 bases map to TRBD1. This CDR3 contains 13 residues. V dropped 2 bases and J dropped 11; count of bases not matched to a gene: 6. Germline CDR1 MNHEY, CDR2 SMNVEV (reference sequence). The CDR3 sequence: CASSLLDRGEAFF. CDR3 nucleotides: TGTGCCAGCAGTTTACTGGACAGGGGAGAGGCTTTCTTT.

This clonotype has at least ten counts. The chain recombines TRBV6-1 with TRBJ2-7; TRBD1 aligns across 7 bases. The CDR3 is 15 residues long. The V gene's germline CDR1 is MNHNS and CDR2 SASEGT. V was pared by 4 bases and J by 4 bases, with 10 bases of the junction left unmatched. This CDR3 is CASSAGTAYGYEQYF. The CDR3 DNA is TGTGCCAGCAGTGCCGGGACAGCATATGGGTACGAGCAGTACTTC.

This clonotype came up many times. V gene TRBV28 combines with J gene TRBJ1-2; possibly TRBD1 for D (6 bases). Trimming removed 8 bases from V and 7 bases from J, with 14 bases in between. This CDR3 is 12 amino acids long. Germline V gene data show CDR1 as MDHEN and CDR2 as SYDVKM. CDR3 region: CASLRGGLGYTF. The CDR3 nucleotides read TGTGCCAGCCTCCGAGGGGGGCTTGGCTACACCTTC.

This clonotype has just a few counts. V gene TRBV5-4 combines with J gene TRBJ2-7, with 8 bases matching TRBD1. This CDR3 has 16 residues. Trimming took 5 bases from V and 6 from J; bases not matched to a gene: 16. Germline lookup yields CDR1 SGHNT and CDR2 YYREEE (reference sequence). CDR3 amino acids: CASRTYGQGEGGEQYF. The CDR3 DNA reads TGTGCCAGCAGGACATATGGACAGGGCGAGGGAGGCGAGCAGTACTTC. The full variable domain, in which reference TRBV5-4 and TRBJ2-7 provide the parts outside the CDR3, is ETGVTQSPTHLIKTRGQQVTLRCSSQSGHNTVSWYQQALGQGPQFIFQYYREEENGRGNFPPRFSGLQFPNYSSELNVNALELDDSALYLCASRTYGQGEGGEQYFGPGTRLTVT.

V gene TRBV24-1 combines with J gene TRBJ2-7; 7 bases map to TRBD1. The CDR3 is made up of 13 amino acids. V dropped 7 bases and J dropped 5; count of bases not matched to a gene: 7. Germline V gives CDR1 KGHDR, CDR2 SFDVKD. The CDR3 nucleotides are TGTGCCACCAGCAAGGGACAGTTCCACGAGCAGTACTTC. Its translation: CATSKGQFHEQYF.